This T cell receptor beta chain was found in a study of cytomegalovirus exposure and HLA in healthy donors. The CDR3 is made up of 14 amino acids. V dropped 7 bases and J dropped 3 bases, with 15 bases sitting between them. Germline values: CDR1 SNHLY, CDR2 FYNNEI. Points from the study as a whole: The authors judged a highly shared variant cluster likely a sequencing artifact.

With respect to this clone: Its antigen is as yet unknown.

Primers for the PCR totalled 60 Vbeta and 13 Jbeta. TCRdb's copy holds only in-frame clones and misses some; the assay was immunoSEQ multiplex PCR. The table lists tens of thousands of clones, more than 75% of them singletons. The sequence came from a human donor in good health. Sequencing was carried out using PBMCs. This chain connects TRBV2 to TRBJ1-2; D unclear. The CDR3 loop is CASTARGRDYGYTF. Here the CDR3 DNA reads TGTGCCAGCACCGCACGGGGTCGGGACTATGGCTACACCTTC.